The source of this TCR beta chain is a study of T cell changes during pregnancy in multiple sclerosis. Between the trimmed V and J ends, which lost 5 bases and 9 bases, there was a span of 23 bases. The CDR3 has 16 residues. Per germline, CDR1 SEHNR and CDR2 FQNEAQ (reference sequence). Assay used: immunoSEQ multiplex PCR; TCRdb lists only in-frame clones, some missing. The sample carries 90,000 to 95,000 clones, over 80% recorded once. This sample comprised peripheral blood, obtained in the first trimester of pregnancy. This sequence joins TRBV7-9 and TRBJ2-1, with D possibly matching TRBD2 (6 bases). The source of this sequence is a female donor with multiple sclerosis, enrolled in a pregnancy study. CDR3 DNA sequence: TGTGCCAGCAGCACCGAGTGGGGGGAACGTCTGGGTGAGCAGTTCTTC. Protein: CASSTEWGERLGEQFF.